The rows below give T cell receptor beta chains drawn from one sample of a study of tumor-infiltrating lymphocytes in primary liver carcinoma. TCRdb called the multiplex PCR reads again in MiXCR, with one record for every CDR3 protein. This sample has 250,000 to 350,000 distinct CDR3 sequences, with about 50% found just once. Sequences were obtained from peripheral blood. The receptors come from a woman in her 30s with primary liver carcinoma and hepatitis B virus infection. Both conserved end residues are part of each CDR3. The D gene is left open where the match is weak. Some rows mark clone size as missing; the rest say once, few, many or name a class of expanded clone.

J,D,V,size,CDR3,DNA
TRBJ2-7,.,TRBV13,.,CTSSFEGSYEQYF,TGTACCAGCAGCTTTGAAGGGTCGTACGAGCAGTACTTC
TRBJ1-1,.,TRBV12-3/TRBV12-4,many,CASSFLGTEAFF,TGTGCCAGCAGTTTTTTGGGGACTGAAGCTTTCTTT
TRBJ2-2,.,TRBV5-1,few,CASSLVAGANTGELFF,TGCGCCAGCAGCTTGGTTGCGGGCGCGAACACCGGGGAGCTGTTTTTT
TRBJ2-6,.,TRBV6-6,few,CASRAFSGANVLTF,TGTGCCAGCAGGGCGTTCTCTGGGGCCAACGTCCTGACTTTC
TRBJ1-2,TRBD1,TRBV6-5,.,CASSSAGTGGIKGYGYAF,TGTGCCAGCAGTTCAGCCGGGACAGGGGGGATTAAAGGCTATGGCTACGCCTTC
TRBJ2-5,.,TRBV29-1,many,CSVEAVSTQYF,TGCAGCGTTGAGGCAGTCTCGACCCAGTACTTC
TRBJ2-1,.,TRBV12-3/TRBV12-4,.,CASSRGANEQLF,TGTGCCAGCAGTCGGGGGGCCAATGAGCAGCTCTTC
TRBJ2-3,.,TRBV11-2,.,CASSLSVGTDTRYF,TGTGCCAGCAGCTTATCGGTTGGCACAGATACGCGGTATTTT
TRBJ2-7,.,TRBV7-9,.,CASSPAGSHEQYF,TGTGCCAGCAGCCCGGCAGGGTCCCACGAGCAGTACTTC
TRBJ2-7,TRBD2,TRBV6-2/TRBV6-3,once,CTSREWTSGRSDEQYF,TGTACCAGCAGGGAATGGACTAGCGGGAGGTCGGACGAGCAGTACTTC
TRBJ2-7,.,TRBV6-1,.,CASTPSYVLACYEQYF,TGTGCCAGCACTCCCAGTTACGTGTTAGCGTGCTACGAGCAGTACTTC
TRBJ2-5,.,TRBV5-5,few,CASSWRVRDKETQYF,TGTGCCAGCAGCTGGAGGGTGCGGGATAAAGAGACCCAGTACTTC
TRBJ2-2,.,TRBV5-6,.,CASSIGDRVDTGGLFF,TGTGCCAGCAGCATCGGTGACAGGGTGGACACCGGGGGGCTGTTTTTT
TRBJ2-7,.,TRBV11-1,.,CVSSPRDARFYDQYF,TGTGTCAGCAGCCCTCGGGACGCCCGTTTCTACGACCAGTACTTC
TRBJ2-2,TRBD2,TRBV4-2,few,CASSRFASGRNTGELFF,TGTGCCAGCAGCCGCTTTGCTAGCGGGCGGAACACCGGGGAGCTGTTTTTT
TRBJ1-1,.,TRBV10-2,.,CASSENRIETEAFF,TGCGCCAGCAGTGAGAACAGGATAGAGACTGAAGCTTTCTTT
TRBJ2-7,.,TRBV28,.,CASIQSGLVYEQYF,TGTGCCAGCATTCAATCAGGGCTCGTGTACGAGCAGTACTTC
TRBJ2-7,.,TRBV14,.,CASRHLGLAPEQYF,TGTGCCAGCAGGCACCTGGGTCTAGCCCCAGAGCAGTACTTC
TRBJ1-5,.,TRBV6-5,.,CASSYARGSNQPQHF,TGTGCCAGCAGTTACGCCAGGGGAAGCAATCAGCCCCAGCATTTT
TRBJ2-7,TRBD1,TRBV11-2,once,CASSTGTGTYKQYF,TGTGCCAGCAGCACAGGGACAGGGACCTACAAGCAGTACTTC
TRBJ1-2,.,TRBV5-5,.,CASSLGLQPYGYTF,TGTGCCAGCAGCTTGGGCCTCCAGCCCTATGGCTACACCTTC
TRBJ1-2,.,TRBV12-3/TRBV12-4,.,CASSYRQGGYGYSF,TGTGCCAGCAGTTACCGACAAGGGGGATATGGCTACTCCTTC
TRBJ1-2,.,TRBV13,.,CASSQRQDKLRAGYTF,TGTGCCAGCAGCCAACGCCAGGACAAGTTGAGGGCTGGCTACACCTTC
TRBJ2-2,TRBD2,TRBV29-1,many,CSVDEGTSGEDGTGELFF,TGCAGCGTTGACGAGGGGACTAGCGGAGAGGACGGCACCGGGGAGCTGTTTTTT
TRBJ2-5,TRBD2,TRBV11-2,few,CASSSGQGPRLAGGQGTQYF,TGTGCCAGCAGTTCCGGACAGGGGCCCCGACTAGCGGGAGGTCAAGGGACCCAGTACTTC
TRBJ2-3,TRBD1,TRBV11-2,.,CASSLRPTGATGTRYF,TGTGCCAGCAGCCTGAGACCGACAGGGGCCACAGGTACGCGGTATTTT
TRBJ1-6,.,TRBV7-9,.,CASSLEGQPNSPLHF,TGTGCCAGCAGCTTGGAAGGACAGCCGAATTCACCCCTCCACTTT
TRBJ2-2,.,TRBV4-1,.,CTSSQRSAGELFF,TGCACCAGCAGCCAAAGGAGTGCCGGGGAGCTGTTTTTC
TRBJ1-2,TRBD1,TRBV11-2,.,CASSLGTAHYGYTF,TGTGCCAGCAGCTTGGGGACAGCTCACTATGGCTACACCTTC
TRBJ2-1,TRBD2,TRBV5-6,.,CASSLRTSGSSYNEQFF,TGTGCCAGCAGCCTTCGGACTAGCGGGAGCTCCTACAATGAGCAGTTCTTC
TRBJ2-3,.,TRBV11-2,once,CVSSCEGYTDTQYF,TGTGTCAGCAGCTGTGAGGGCTACACAGATACGCAGTATTTT
TRBJ1-6,.,TRBV5-1,.,CASSYSGDNSPLHF,TGCGCCAGCAGCTATTCAGGGGATAATTCACCCCTCCACTTT
TRBJ2-1,.,TRBV28,.,CASSLKGLLGYNEQFF,TGTGCCAGCAGTTTAAAGGGGCTATTGGGATACAATGAGCAGTTCTTC
TRBJ2-2,TRBD2,TRBV25-1,.,CASRTVREGDTGELFF,TGTGCCAGCAGGACAGTCCGGGAGGGAGACACCGGGGAGCTGTTTTTT
TRBJ2-1,.,TRBV6-5,.,CASSLTVSSSYNEQFF,TGTGCCAGCAGTTTGACAGTATCGAGCTCCTACAATGAGCAGTTCTTC
TRBJ2-2,.,TRBV13,.,CASSWGSNTGELFF,TGTGCCAGCAGCTGGGGCTCGAACACCGGGGAGCTGTTTTTT
TRBJ1-2,TRBD1,TRBV11-2,many,CASSSRDRGIYGYTF,TGTGCCAGCAGCTCCCGGGACAGGGGAATCTATGGCTACACCTTC
TRBJ1-2,.,TRBV13,few,CASSLAPQGRIGYTF,TGTGCCAGCAGCTTAGCCCCCCAGGGGCGGATCGGCTACACCTTC
TRBJ2-7,.,TRBV10-2,few,CASSEYFRGTGRIPLDVQYF,TGCGCCAGCAGTGAATACTTTAGAGGGACTGGAAGGATTCCGCTTGACGTGCAGTACTTC
TRBJ2-1,TRBD1,TRBV5-1,.,CAISSQTGLGYNEQFF,TGCGCCATCAGCTCCCAGACAGGGCTCGGCTACAATGAGCAGTTCTTC
TRBJ2-1,TRBD2,TRBV12-3/TRBV12-4,.,CASSSTQGLAGISSGRVTYNEQFF,TGTGCCAGCAGTTCGACTCAAGGACTAGCGGGGATCAGCTCCGGGAGGGTAACCTACAATGAGCAGTTCTTC
TRBJ1-1,.,TRBV28,.,CASSLKGFARGEASF,TGTGCCAGCAGTTTAAAGGGGTTCGCACGGGGTGAAGCTTCCTTT
TRBJ2-3,.,TRBV4-2,few,CASSQSTTSSGTDTQYF,TGTGCCAGCAGCCAAAGTACGACTAGTTCGGGCACAGATACGCAGTATTTT
TRBJ2-2,TRBD1,TRBV24-1,.,CATSGGQGSRAGELFF,TGTGCCACCAGTGGGGGACAGGGAAGTCGCGCCGGGGAGCTGTTTTTT
TRBJ2-2,TRBD1,TRBV29-1,.,CGVRDRISGELFF,TGCGGCGTCCGGGACAGAATCAGCGGGGAGCTGTTTTTT